This T cell receptor (beta chain) was recovered during a study of shared clonotypes between healthy human individuals. Genomic DNA of every subset was divided equally among multiple immunoSEQ plates. Sequencing of unsorted PBMC DNA was carried out using ten immunoSEQ deep assay plates. In the study's own analysis: ImmunoSEQ only sent back junction sequences with no quality scores, so filtering was done differently. Sequenced by immunoSEQ multiplex PCR; TCRdb stores in-frame clones only, minus some. V and J calls and clone size are copied from that table; D and trimming were computed from the DNA. Of 500,000 to 650,000 clones in the sample, roughly four fifths are singletons; the top ten hold 12%. V was trimmed by 8 bases and J by 4 bases, leaving 9 bases between them. CDR1 is ENHRY, CDR2 SYGVKD, per germline. This CDR3 has 11 amino acids. Samples left unsorted employed roughly 90 million PBMCs for genomic DNA.

The chain uses TRBV10-3 and TRBJ2-7; D gene unclear. The TCR comes from a woman in her forties in good health. Some clones in this sample may be carry-over from other donors' samples. Sequences were obtained from PBMCs. The CDR3 DNA sequence: TGTGCCATCGCTGAAACGTACGAGCAGTACTTC. It translates to CAIAETYEQYF.